This T cell receptor (beta chain) was sequenced during a study of blood T cell repertoires in COVID-19. Across the whole study: The United States, Italy and Spain provided the acute and convalescent COVID-19 samples. Sources were T cells, B-cell-depleted T cells, or PBMCs; the material itself was cDNA or gDNA.

As processed by the authors: From reference gene primer amplification, estimates of nucleated cell counts were derived. Profiling relied on immunoSEQ multiplex PCR, and the TCRdb table lists in-frame clones only, not all of them. V, J and clone size are those of that table, while D and trimming were read from the DNA. The sample includes 130,000 to 150,000 clones, 85% of them seen just once. On this clone: The same CDR3 can be traced to other DNA sequences in this sample.

In germline, CDR1 is SGHRS, CDR2 YFSETQ. This CDR3 region has 14 residues. The V and J ends lost 3 bases and 4 bases, in that order; junction bases with no gene match: 4. This TCR derives from a woman between 40 and 55 years old who had recovered from COVID-19. The chain is built from TRBV5-1 and TRBJ2-5; 9 positions match TRBD1. The sequenced sample consisted of PBMCs or T cells enriched from blood (not recorded which). The CDR3 reads CASSSGQGRETQYF. In nucleotides, the CDR3 is TGCGCCAGCAGCTCCGGACAGGGGCGAGAGACCCAGTACTTC.